This entry features one T cell receptor beta chain sequence. This entry comes from a study of blood T cell repertoires in COVID-19. The protocol was immunoSEQ multiplex PCR, while the TCRdb copy is restricted to in-frame clones and leaves out a portion. Of hundreds of thousands of clones listed, around 90% were seen once; the top ten hold 2.2%. The CDR3 has 11 amino acids. V was pared by 3 bases and J by 6 bases, with 5 bases between. CDR1 and CDR2 from the germline V gene are LNHDA and SQIVND (reference sequence). Material: peripheral blood. This receptor was identified in a woman aged 45-65 years who had recovered from COVID-19. This sequence joins TRBV19 and TRBJ1-1, with D hard to call. CDR3 nucleotide sequence: TGTGCCAGTAGTATGTATCCTGAAGCTTTCTTT. This encodes CASSMYPEAFF.